Here is one TCR beta chain with its context. These data are taken from a study of blood T cell repertoires in COVID-19. Clones were sequenced by immunoSEQ multiplex PCR, and TCRdb holds only the in-frame ones, with some missing. This sample carries fewer than 450,000 clones, about 88% of them seen once, and the ten largest clones take about 6.7%. Trimming at V came to 4 bases and at J to 3 bases, leaving 6 bases not matched to a gene. CDR1 and CDR2 (germline): MGHRA, YSYEKL. The CDR3 contains 14 residues. The chain employs TRBV4-1 and TRBJ2-7; 7 nucleotides match TRBD2. This sequence was found in a woman in her seventies with COVID-19, enrolled during active disease. Sequenced material: peripheral blood. The CDR3 protein is CASSPAGRGYEQYF. The CDR3 region has the DNA TGCGCCAGCAGCCCAGCGGGGAGAGGCTACGAGCAGTACTTC.